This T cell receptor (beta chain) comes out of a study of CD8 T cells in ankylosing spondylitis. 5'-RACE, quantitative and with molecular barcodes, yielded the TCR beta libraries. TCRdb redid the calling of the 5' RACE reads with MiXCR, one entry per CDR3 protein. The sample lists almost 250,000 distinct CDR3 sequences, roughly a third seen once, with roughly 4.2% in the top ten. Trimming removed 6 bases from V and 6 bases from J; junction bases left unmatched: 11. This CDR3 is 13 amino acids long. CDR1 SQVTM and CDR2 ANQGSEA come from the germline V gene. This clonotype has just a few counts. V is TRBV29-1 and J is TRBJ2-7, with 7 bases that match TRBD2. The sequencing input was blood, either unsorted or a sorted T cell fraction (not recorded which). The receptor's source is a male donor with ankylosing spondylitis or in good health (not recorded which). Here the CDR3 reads CSVGGTSMTEQYF. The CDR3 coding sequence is TGCAGCGTCGGGGGGACCTCGATGACCGAGCAGTACTTC.